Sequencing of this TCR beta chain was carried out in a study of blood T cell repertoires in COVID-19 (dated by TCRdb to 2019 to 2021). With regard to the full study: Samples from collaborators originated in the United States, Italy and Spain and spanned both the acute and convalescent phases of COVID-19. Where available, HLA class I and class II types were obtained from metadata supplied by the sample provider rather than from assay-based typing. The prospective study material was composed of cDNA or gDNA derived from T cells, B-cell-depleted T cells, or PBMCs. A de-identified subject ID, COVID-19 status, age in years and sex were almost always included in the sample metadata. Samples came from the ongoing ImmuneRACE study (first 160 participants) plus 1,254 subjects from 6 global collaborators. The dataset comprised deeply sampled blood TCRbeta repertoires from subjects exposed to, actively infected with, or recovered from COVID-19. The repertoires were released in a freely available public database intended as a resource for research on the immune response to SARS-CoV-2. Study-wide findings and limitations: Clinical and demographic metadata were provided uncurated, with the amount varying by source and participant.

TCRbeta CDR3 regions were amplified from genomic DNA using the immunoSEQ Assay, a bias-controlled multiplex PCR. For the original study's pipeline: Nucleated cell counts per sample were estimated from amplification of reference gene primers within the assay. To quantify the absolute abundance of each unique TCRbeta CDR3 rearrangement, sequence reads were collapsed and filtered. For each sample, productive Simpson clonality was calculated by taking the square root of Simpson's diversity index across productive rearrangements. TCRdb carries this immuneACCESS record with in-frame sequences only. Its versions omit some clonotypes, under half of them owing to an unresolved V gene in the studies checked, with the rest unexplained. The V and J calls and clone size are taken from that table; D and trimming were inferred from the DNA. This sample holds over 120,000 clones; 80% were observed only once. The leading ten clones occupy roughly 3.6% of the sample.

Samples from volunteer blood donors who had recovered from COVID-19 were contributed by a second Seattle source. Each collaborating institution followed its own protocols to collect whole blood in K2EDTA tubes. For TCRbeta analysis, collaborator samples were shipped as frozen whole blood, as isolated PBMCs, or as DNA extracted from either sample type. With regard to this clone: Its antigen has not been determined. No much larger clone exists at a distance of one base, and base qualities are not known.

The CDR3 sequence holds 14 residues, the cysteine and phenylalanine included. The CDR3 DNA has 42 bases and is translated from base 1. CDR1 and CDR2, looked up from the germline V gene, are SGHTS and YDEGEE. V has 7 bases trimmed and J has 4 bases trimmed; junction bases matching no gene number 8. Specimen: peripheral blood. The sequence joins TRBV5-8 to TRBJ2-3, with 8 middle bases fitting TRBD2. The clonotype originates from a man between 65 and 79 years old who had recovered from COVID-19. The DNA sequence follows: TGTGCCAGCCGTAAGCGGGGGAGGGCAGATACGCAGTATTTT. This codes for CASRKRGRADTQYF.